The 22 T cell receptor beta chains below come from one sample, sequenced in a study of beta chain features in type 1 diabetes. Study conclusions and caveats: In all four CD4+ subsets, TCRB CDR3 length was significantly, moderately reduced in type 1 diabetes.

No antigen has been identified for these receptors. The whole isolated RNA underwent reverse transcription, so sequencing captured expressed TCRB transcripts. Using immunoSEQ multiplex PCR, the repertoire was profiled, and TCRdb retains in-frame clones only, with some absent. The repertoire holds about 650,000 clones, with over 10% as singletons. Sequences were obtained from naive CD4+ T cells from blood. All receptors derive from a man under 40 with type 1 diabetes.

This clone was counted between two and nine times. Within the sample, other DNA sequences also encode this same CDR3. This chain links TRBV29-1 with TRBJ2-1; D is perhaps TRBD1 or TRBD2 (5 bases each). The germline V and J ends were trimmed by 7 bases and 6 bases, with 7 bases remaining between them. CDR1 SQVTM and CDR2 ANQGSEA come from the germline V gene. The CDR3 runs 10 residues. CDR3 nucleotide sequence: TGCAGCGGGGGGTCCAATGAGCAGTTCTTC. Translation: CSGGSNEQFF.

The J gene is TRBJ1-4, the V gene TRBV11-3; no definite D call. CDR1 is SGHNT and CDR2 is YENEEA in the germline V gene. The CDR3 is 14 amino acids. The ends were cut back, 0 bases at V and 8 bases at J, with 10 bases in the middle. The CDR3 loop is CASSLDGLEEKLFF. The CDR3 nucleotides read TGTGCCAGCAGCTTAGACGGGTTGGAGGAAAAACTGTTTTTT.

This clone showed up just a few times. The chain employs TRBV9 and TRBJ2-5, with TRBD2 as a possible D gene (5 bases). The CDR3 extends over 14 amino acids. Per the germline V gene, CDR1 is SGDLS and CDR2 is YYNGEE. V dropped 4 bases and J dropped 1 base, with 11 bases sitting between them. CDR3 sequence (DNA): TGTGCCAGCAGCTTTAGAGGGCTCCAAGAGACCCAGTACTTC. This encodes CASSFRGLQETQYF.

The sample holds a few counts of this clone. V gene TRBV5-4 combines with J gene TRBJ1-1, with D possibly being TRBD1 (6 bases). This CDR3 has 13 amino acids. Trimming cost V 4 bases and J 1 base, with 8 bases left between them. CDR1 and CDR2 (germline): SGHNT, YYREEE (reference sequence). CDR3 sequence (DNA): TGTGCCAGCAGCGGACAGCAGAACACTGAAGCTTTCTTT. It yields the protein CASSGQQNTEAFF.

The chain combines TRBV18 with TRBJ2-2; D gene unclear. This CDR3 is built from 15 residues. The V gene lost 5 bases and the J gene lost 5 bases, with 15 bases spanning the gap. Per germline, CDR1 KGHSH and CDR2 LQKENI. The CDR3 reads CASSAYERDTGELFF. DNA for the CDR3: TGTGCCAGCTCAGCATACGAGAGAGATACCGGGGAGCTGTTTTTT. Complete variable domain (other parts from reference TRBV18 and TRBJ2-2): NAGVMQNPRHLVRRRGQEARLRCSPMKGHSHVYWYRQLPEEGLKFMVYLQKENIIDESGMPKERFSAEFPKEGPSILRIQQVVRGDSAAYFCASSAYERDTGELFFGEGSRLTVL.

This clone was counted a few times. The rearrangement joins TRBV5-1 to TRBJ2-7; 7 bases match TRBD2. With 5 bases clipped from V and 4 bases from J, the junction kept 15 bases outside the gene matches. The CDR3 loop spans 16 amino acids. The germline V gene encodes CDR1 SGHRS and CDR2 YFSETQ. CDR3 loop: CASSSGSALLLYEQYF. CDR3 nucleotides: TGCGCCAGCAGTAGCGGGTCGGCTCTCCTATTGTACGAGCAGTACTTC.

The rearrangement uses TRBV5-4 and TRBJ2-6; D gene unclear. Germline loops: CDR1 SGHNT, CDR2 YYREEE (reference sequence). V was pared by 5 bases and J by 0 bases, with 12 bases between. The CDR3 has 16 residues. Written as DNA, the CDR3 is TGTGCCAGCAGTTCCTGGGCCAACTCTGGGGCCAACGTCCTGACTTTC. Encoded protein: CASSSWANSGANVLTF.

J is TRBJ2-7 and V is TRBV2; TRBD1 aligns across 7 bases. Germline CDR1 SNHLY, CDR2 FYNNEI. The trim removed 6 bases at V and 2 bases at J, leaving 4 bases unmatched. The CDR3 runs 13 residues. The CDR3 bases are TGTGCCAGCAGCAGGGACAGTACCTACGAGCAGTACTTC. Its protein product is CASSRDSTYEQYF.

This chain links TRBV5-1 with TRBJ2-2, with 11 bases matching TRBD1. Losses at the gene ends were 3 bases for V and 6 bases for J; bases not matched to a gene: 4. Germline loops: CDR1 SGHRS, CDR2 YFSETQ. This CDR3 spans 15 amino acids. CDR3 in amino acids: CASSSGQGEAGELFF. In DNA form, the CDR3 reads TGCGCCAGCAGCTCGGGACAGGGGGAAGCCGGGGAGCTGTTTTTT.

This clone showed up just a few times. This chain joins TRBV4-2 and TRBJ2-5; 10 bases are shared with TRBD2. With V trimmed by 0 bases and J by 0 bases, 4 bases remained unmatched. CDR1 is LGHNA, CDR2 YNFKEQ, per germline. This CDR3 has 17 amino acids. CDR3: CASSQDVSGGNQETQYF. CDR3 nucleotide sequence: TGTGCCAGCAGCCAAGATGTTAGCGGGGGGAACCAAGAGACCCAGTACTTC.

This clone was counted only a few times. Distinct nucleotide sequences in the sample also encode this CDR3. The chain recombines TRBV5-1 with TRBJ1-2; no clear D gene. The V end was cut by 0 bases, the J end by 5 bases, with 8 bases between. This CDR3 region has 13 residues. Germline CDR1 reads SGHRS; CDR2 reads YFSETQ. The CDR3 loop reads CASSLEPAYGYTF. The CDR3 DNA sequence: TGCGCCAGCAGCTTGGAGCCAGCTTATGGCTACACCTTC.

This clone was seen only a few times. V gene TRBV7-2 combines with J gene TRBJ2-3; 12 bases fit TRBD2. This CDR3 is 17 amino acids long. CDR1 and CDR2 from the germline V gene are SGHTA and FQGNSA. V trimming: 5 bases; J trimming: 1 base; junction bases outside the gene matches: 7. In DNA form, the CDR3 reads TGTGCCAGCAGCCCGCTAGCGGGGGGGCCCGGCACAGATACGCAGTATTTT. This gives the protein CASSPLAGGPGTDTQYF.

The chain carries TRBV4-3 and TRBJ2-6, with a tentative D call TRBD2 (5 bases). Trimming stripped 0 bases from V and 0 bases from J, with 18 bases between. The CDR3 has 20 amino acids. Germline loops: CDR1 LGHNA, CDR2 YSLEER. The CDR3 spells CASSQDAPGRKDSGANVLTF. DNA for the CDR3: TGCGCCAGCAGCCAAGATGCCCCGGGAAGAAAAGACTCTGGGGCCAACGTCCTGACTTTC.

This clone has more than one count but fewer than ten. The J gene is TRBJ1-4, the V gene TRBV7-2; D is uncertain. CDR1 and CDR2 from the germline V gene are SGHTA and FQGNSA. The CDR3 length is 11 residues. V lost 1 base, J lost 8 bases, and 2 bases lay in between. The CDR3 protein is CASSLDEKLFF. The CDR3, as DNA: TGTGCCAGCAGCTTAGACGAAAAACTGTTTTTT.

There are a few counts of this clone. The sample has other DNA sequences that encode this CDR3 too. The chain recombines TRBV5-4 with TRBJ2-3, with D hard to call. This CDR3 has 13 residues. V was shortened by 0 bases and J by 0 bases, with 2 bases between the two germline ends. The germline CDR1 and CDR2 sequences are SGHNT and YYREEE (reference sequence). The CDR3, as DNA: TGTGCCAGCAGCTTGGCAAGCACAGATACGCAGTATTTT. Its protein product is CASSLASTDTQYF.

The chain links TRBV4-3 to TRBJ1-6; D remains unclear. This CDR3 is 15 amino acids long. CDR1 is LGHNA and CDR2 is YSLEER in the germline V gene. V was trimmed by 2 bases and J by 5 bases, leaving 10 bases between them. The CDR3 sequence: CASSQSTGNNSPLHF. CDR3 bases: TGCGCCAGCAGCCAAAGTACCGGTAATAATTCACCCCTCCACTTT.

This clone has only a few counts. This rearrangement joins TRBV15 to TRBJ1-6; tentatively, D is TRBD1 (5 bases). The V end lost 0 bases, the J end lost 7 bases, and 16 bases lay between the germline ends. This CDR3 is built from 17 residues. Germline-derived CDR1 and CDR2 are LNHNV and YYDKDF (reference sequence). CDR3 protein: CATSRDLGRGGNSPLHF. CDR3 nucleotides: TGTGCCACCAGCAGAGATTTAGGTCGGGGGGGAAATTCACCCCTCCACTTT.

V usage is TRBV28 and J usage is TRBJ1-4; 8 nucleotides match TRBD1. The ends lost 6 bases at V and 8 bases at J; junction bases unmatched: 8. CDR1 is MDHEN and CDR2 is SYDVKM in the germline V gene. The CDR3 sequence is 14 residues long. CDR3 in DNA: TGTGCCAGCAGCCTGACAGGGGTAAGGGAAAAACTGTTTTTT. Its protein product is CASSLTGVREKLFF.

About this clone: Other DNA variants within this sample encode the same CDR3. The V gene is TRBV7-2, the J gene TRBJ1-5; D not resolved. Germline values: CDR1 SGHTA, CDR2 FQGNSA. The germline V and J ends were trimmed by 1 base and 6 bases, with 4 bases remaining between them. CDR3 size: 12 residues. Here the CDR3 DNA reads TGTGCCAGCAGCTTAGAGGGTCAGCCCCAGCATTTT. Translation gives CASSLEGQPQHF.

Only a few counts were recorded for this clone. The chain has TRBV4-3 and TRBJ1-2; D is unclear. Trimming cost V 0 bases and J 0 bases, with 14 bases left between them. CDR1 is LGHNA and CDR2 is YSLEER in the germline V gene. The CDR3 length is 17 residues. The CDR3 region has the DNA TGCGCCAGCAGCCAAGATTTGTCAGCCCTAACTAACTATGGCTACACCTTC. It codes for CASSQDLSALTNYGYTF.

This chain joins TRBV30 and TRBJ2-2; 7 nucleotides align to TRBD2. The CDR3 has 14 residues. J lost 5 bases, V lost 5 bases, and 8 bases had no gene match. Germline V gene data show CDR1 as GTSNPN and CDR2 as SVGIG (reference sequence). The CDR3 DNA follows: TGTGCCTGGGAGACTAGCCTTGTTACCGGGGAGCTGTTTTTT. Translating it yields CAWETSLVTGELFF.

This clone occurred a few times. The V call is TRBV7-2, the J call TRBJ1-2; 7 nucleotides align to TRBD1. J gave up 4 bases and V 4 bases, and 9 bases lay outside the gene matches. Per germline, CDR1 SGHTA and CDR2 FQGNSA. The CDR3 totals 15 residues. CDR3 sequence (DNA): TGTGCCAGCAGCTCCACAGGGGCCGGATTCTATGGCTACACCTTC. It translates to CASSSTGAGFYGYTF.